Presented here are 9 T cell receptor beta chains from one specimen sequenced in a study of OX40 agonist ivuxolimab in advanced cancers. Sequenced by immunoSEQ multiplex PCR; TCRdb stores in-frame clones only, minus some. In the table there are tens of thousands of clones, about 89% of which are singletons. The specimen comprised CD4+ or CD8+ T cells sorted from blood, sampled in a trial of the OX40 agonist ivuxolimab. These receptor sequences come from an adult with an advanced solid tumor such as melanoma, head and neck, liver or kidney cancer.

V gene TRBV28 combines with J gene TRBJ2-7, with TRBD1 matching over 7 bases. After removal of 5 bases from V and 3 bases from J, the junction contained 7 bases not matched to a gene. The CDR3 covers 14 residues. Germline CDR1 is MDHEN and CDR2 is SYDVKM. The CDR3 sequence is CASSTGTALYEQYF. CDR3 coding DNA: TGTGCCAGCAGTACCGGGACAGCACTCTACGAGCAGTACTTC.

This clone was detected only once. V is TRBV5-4 and J is TRBJ2-7, with D unresolved. This CDR3 spans 12 amino acids. Trimming pared 0 bases from V and 2 bases from J, leaving 3 bases between. Germline V gene sequence: CDR1 SGHNT, CDR2 YYREEE (reference sequence). This chain's CDR3 is CASSLDTYEQYF. The DNA of the CDR3 is TGTGCCAGCAGCTTGGATACCTACGAGCAGTACTTC.

V and J are TRBV29-1 and TRBJ2-3; D tentatively reads TRBD1 or TRBD2 (5 bases each). The CDR3 spans 10 residues. In germline, CDR1 is SQVTM, CDR2 ANQGSEA. Deletions cut 4 bases from V and 8 bases from J, with 7 bases between. CDR3 sequence reads: CSVGGATQYF. The CDR3 DNA reads TGCAGCGTTGGAGGGGCTACGCAGTATTTT.

The V call is TRBV7-9, the J call TRBJ2-1; 9 bases are a match to TRBD2. The CDR3 spans 12 residues. The junction had 5 bases not matched to a gene; V was cut back by 4 bases and J by 13 bases. CDR1 is SEHNR and CDR2 is FQNEAQ in the germline V gene (reference sequence). The CDR3 loop reads CASSSSSGIQFF. In DNA form, the CDR3 reads TGTGCCAGCAGCTCCTCTAGCGGGATTCAGTTCTTC.

The rearrangement links TRBV2 to TRBJ2-4, with TRBD1 matching over 9 bases. The germline CDR1 and CDR2 sequences are SNHLY and FYNNEI. J was trimmed by 6 bases and V by 6 bases; bases with no gene match: 0. The CDR3 is 12 residues long. The CDR3 protein is CASRGQGNIQYF. As DNA, the CDR3 is TGTGCCAGCAGGGGACAGGGAAACATTCAGTACTTC.

The chain joins TRBV7-9 to TRBJ2-1, with 7 bases identical to TRBD1. V dropped 5 bases and J dropped 16; count of bases not matched to a gene: 8. The germline V gene encodes CDR1 SEHNR and CDR2 FQNEAQ (reference sequence). The CDR3 sequence is 11 residues long. The CDR3 DNA reads as TGTGCCAGCAGCGTGGGACAGCGTAGATTCTTC. Encoded protein: CASSVGQRRFF. Full variable domain (rest looked up from reference TRBV7-9 and TRBJ2-1): DTGVSQNPRHKITKRGQNVTFRCDPISEHNRLYWYRQTLGQGPEFLTYFQNEAQLEKSRLLSDRFSAERPKGSFSTLEIQRTEQGDSAMYLCASSVGQRRFFGPGTRLTVL.

The CDR3 sequence is CASSRGLAKNNEQFF. Here the CDR3 DNA reads TGTGCCAGCAGCCGAGGACTAGCGAAAAACAATGAGCAGTTCTTC. J is TRBJ2-1 and V is TRBV7-2, with 9 nucleotides matching TRBD2. J lost 5 bases, V lost 5 bases, and 7 bases had no gene match. CDR3 length: 15 residues. Germline V CDR1 and CDR2: SGHTA, FQGNSA.

This clone occurred once. The CDR3 loop is CASSTRGVGELFF. CDR3 sequence (DNA): TGTGCCAGCAGCACCCGGGGGGTCGGGGAGCTGTTTTTT. The chain uses TRBV7-2 and TRBJ2-2; 7 nucleotides align to TRBD2. This CDR3 contains 13 residues. The V and J ends lost 5 bases and 7 bases, in that order; junction bases with no gene match: 4. Germline lookup yields CDR1 SGHTA and CDR2 FQGNSA.

CDR3 sequence: CASLDHSGRVRGTGELFF. The CDR3 nucleotides are TGTGCCAGCCTTGACCACTCCGGGAGGGTCCGGGGTACCGGGGAGCTGTTTTTT. The chain combines TRBV7-8 with TRBJ2-2; the match to TRBD2 covers 8 bases. Germline lookup yields CDR1 SGHVS and CDR2 FQNEAQ. The CDR3 is 18 amino acids. J was trimmed by 5 bases and V by 8 bases; bases with no gene match: 19.